Listed below are T cell receptor beta chains from one sample, sequenced in a study of blood T cell repertoires in COVID-19. Method: immunoSEQ multiplex PCR; TCRdb's copy keeps in-frame clones and lacks some. The sample includes under 450,000 clones, more than 70% of them seen just once. The specimen sequenced was peripheral blood. All receptors derive from a woman aged 50 to 60 with COVID-19, enrolled during active disease. CDR3s include the opening cysteine and the closing phenylalanine or tryptophan. Each record gives: CDR3 DNA, CDR3 protein, D gene, clone size, V gene, J gene. D genes are given only for firm matches. Some rows mark clone size as missing; the rest say once, few, many or name a class of expanded clone.

CDR3nt: TGTGCCAGCACCTCCCGACAGGGGAATCAGCCCCAGCATTTT; CDR3aa: CASTSRQGNQPQHF; d_gene: TRBD1; abundance: .; v_gene: TRBV6-5; j_gene: TRBJ1-5
CDR3nt: TGTGCCAGCAGCCAAGCTTCCCGCTACGAGCAGTACTTC; CDR3aa: CASSQASRYEQYF; d_gene: .; abundance: .; v_gene: TRBV3-1/TRBV3-2; j_gene: TRBJ2-7
CDR3nt: TGTGCCAGCAGCCCGGAGCTAAGGAATGAAAAACTGTTTTTT; CDR3aa: CASSPELRNEKLFF; d_gene: .; abundance: .; v_gene: TRBV9; j_gene: TRBJ1-4
CDR3nt: TGTGCCAGCAGCTTTACACAGGGAGGGGAGACCCAGTACTTC; CDR3aa: CASSFTQGGETQYF; d_gene: .; abundance: once; v_gene: TRBV3-1/TRBV3-2; j_gene: TRBJ2-5
CDR3nt: TGCAGCGCCCCCGGGACAGGGAACACTGAAGCTTTCTTT; CDR3aa: CSAPGTGNTEAFF; d_gene: TRBD1; abundance: few; v_gene: TRBV29-1; j_gene: TRBJ1-1
CDR3nt: TGTGCCATCAGTGAGGATAGAGGGATCACTGAAGCTTTCTTT; CDR3aa: CAISEDRGITEAFF; d_gene: .; abundance: .; v_gene: TRBV10-3; j_gene: TRBJ1-1
CDR3nt: TGTGCCAGCACCCACGAGGGCACTGAAGCTTTCTTT; CDR3aa: CASTHEGTEAFF; d_gene: .; abundance: .; v_gene: TRBV5-6; j_gene: TRBJ1-1
CDR3nt: TGTGCCAGCAGTCGAAACAGGGGCTACGAGCAGTACTTC; CDR3aa: CASSRNRGYEQYF; d_gene: TRBD1; abundance: .; v_gene: TRBV12-3/TRBV12-4; j_gene: TRBJ2-7
CDR3nt: TGTGCCATCAGTGACGACAGGGCGGCAGATACGCAGTATTTT; CDR3aa: CAISDDRAADTQYF; d_gene: TRBD1; abundance: .; v_gene: TRBV10-3; j_gene: TRBJ2-3
CDR3nt: TGTGCCAGTAGTATAACGGGACAAGCCGTCATCGGCTATGGCTACACCTTC; CDR3aa: CASSITGQAVIGYGYTF; d_gene: .; abundance: .; v_gene: TRBV19; j_gene: TRBJ1-2
CDR3nt: TGTGCCAGCAGTGTCAGCGGGGGGCGGCAAGAGACCCAGTACTTC; CDR3aa: CASSVSGGRQETQYF; d_gene: TRBD2; abundance: once; v_gene: TRBV2; j_gene: TRBJ2-5
CDR3nt: TGTGCCAGTAGTATTGAGCGGGGCCCAGATACGCAGTATTTT; CDR3aa: CASSIERGPDTQYF; d_gene: TRBD2; abundance: .; v_gene: TRBV19; j_gene: TRBJ2-3
CDR3nt: TGTGCCAGCAGTGAGGTTTCCGGGACAGGGCCCTATGGCTACACCTTC; CDR3aa: CASSEVSGTGPYGYTF; d_gene: TRBD1; abundance: .; v_gene: TRBV6-1; j_gene: TRBJ1-2
CDR3nt: TGTGCCAGCAGCCGTGCGGGGGCGGGGACTAGGTCAGATACGCAGTATTTT; CDR3aa: CASSRAGAGTRSDTQYF; d_gene: TRBD2; abundance: .; v_gene: TRBV3-1/TRBV3-2; j_gene: TRBJ2-3
CDR3nt: TGTGCCAGCAGCTTCGAGGCGGCCTATGGCTACACCTTC; CDR3aa: CASSFEAAYGYTF; d_gene: .; abundance: .; v_gene: TRBV7-9; j_gene: TRBJ1-2
CDR3nt: TGTGCCAGCAGTTTTCCCTCCGGCACCATATATTTT; CDR3aa: CASSFPSGTIYF; d_gene: .; abundance: .; v_gene: TRBV12-3/TRBV12-4; j_gene: TRBJ1-3